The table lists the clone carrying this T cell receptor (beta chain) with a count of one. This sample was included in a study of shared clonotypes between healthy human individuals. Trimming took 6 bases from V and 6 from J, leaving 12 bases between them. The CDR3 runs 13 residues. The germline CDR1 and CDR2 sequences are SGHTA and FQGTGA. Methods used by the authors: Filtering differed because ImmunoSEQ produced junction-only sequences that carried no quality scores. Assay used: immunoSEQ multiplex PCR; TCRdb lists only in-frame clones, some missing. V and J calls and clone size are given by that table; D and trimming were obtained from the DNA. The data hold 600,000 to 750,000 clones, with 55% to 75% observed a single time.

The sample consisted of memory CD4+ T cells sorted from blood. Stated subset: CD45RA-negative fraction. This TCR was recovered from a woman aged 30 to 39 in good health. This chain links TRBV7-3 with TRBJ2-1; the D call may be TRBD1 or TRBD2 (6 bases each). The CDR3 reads CASSPRGVNEQFF. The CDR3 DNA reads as TGTGCCAGCAGTCCAAGGGGGGTCAATGAGCAGTTCTTC.